Below, one TCR beta chain is given with its context. This clone was picked up a small number of times. This clone's antigen is unknown. Base-call qualities are not available, and no considerably larger clone is one nucleotide away. Library prep was done by the immunoSEQ multiplex PCR assay. A mixture of 60 forward primers for TCR Vbeta segments and 13 reverse primers for TCR Jbeta segments was used in the multiplex PCR. Amplification of the CDR3 region of rearranged TCR beta genes was performed with a multiplex PCR assay on genomic DNA. The Illumina HiSeq System was used to sequence the amplified TCR beta libraries as 87-base-pair reads. Per the original workflow: In a later analysis, tens of millions of unique TCR beta chains were counted across the roughly 700 repertoires, and roughly 11 million of these chains were shared by at least two donors. To remove PCR and sequencing errors, raw reads were error-corrected and collapsed into unique sequences using a nearest-neighbor algorithm that merged closely related sequences. CDR3 sequences were aligned to IMGT reference sequences to assign V, D and J gene segments. For a sequence to be retained, at least a six-nucleotide match to both a V gene segment and a J gene segment was required. Rearrangements were called productive when the CDR3 lacked stop codons and stayed in frame with V and J; all others were non-productive. Following IMGT convention, CDR3 was defined as the stretch from the second conserved V-encoded cysteine to the conserved J-encoded phenylalanine. The earlier analysis of around 640 of the donors excluded sequences that lacked an unambiguous match to a single V gene segment. In an earlier analysis of 450 to 750 of the donors, a V segment was called functional when productive rearrangements were above 56.7%, and segregating when the standard deviation between donors exceeded 5%. A statistical classification framework was built for diagnosing cytomegalovirus status from the catalog of TCR beta chain sequences. In a later analysis, TCR nucleotide sequences were compared against IMGT/GENE-DB human TR gene sequences so that V and J genes could be assigned. Using the TCRdist pipeline, a later analysis assigned CDR3 sequences along with most-parsimonious VDJ recombination scenarios. In a later analysis, every TCR beta chain was defined by the combination of its CDR3 amino acid sequence and its V-gene family, and reads without a unique V-gene family were dropped. To address suspected cross-contamination and a sequencing artifact, a later analysis removed a few hundred highly shared, low-generation-probability nucleotide sequences. A later analysis calculated a clonal expansion index for each public chain from normalized within-repertoire ranks of inferred template counts. A later analysis computed generation probabilities with a VDJ recombination model fitted to out-of-frame rearrangements, and checked the results against IGoR. In a later analysis, hypergeometric tests were used to score TCR-TCR, TCR-HLA and TCR-CMV co-occurrence, with a repertoire-size bias correction applied to TCR pairs. To estimate false discovery rates, a later analysis permuted the HLA or CMV assignments 20 times. In a later analysis, co-occurring TCRs were grouped using DBSCAN, and TCRdist sequence similarity was added for clustering within HLA-allele-positive subsets. Repertoires with fewer than 30,000 or more than 120,000 public chains were left out of co-occurrence clustering, as were a handful of repertoires with anomalous nucleotide sharing. TCRdb re-hosts the immuneACCESS table, in-frame sequences only. Its copies lack some clones; in the studies checked, an unresolved V gene accounts for under half of them, and the cause for the rest is not known. V and J calls and clone size are copied from that table; D and trimming were computed from the DNA. This sample is represented by some 150,000 clones; around 81% of them were singletons. 13% of the sample is held by the ten biggest clonotypes.

The germline V gene specifies SGHTS as CDR1 and YDEGEE as CDR2. A distance of 12 bases separates the germline ends of V and J, which lose 5 bases and 4 bases respectively. Spanning cysteine to phenylalanine, the CDR3 consists of 14 amino acids. The read is trimmed to its CDR3 DNA, 42 bases read in frame from base 1. The cohort consisted of 666 healthy bone marrow donors. At the time of sampling, all cohort members were nominally healthy, though unrecorded immune exposures were likely present. The donor was CMV seronegative and was included in the group of several hundred seronegative cohort members. A peripheral blood sample was provided by each donor, and peripheral blood mononuclear cells were used for TCR beta sequencing. The Qiagen DNeasy Blood Extraction Kit was used to extract genomic DNA from the blood cell samples. These data belong to a study of cytomegalovirus exposure and HLA in healthy donors (dated by TCRdb to 2017 to 2019). Concerning the study at large: In an earlier analysis of roughly 500 of the donors, 250 to 350 Gb of sequence data and some 120 million unique TCR beta sequences from 150 million to 200 million T cells were reported. An early release that covered about 600 HLA-typed donors contained around 300 gigabases of sequencing data and tens of millions of unique TCR sequences. The genetic ancestry cluster associated with self-reported Caucasian donors included around 76% of the roughly 400 genotyped donors. The study was designed to test whether signatures of past pathogen exposure could be identified by cataloging public T cell receptors. The study profiled the T cell repertoires of about 640 subjects by immunosequencing and related them to cytomegalovirus serostatus. A separate validation cohort of roughly 130 different subjects was used in addition to the roughly 670-subject first cohort. To predict cytomegalovirus infection status, the study combined high-throughput TCR immunosequencing, statistical association of individual TCRs with disease status, and machine learning. A later analysis re-examined previously published TCR beta repertoires from just over 650 donors and added high-resolution HLA genotyping to investigate patterns of TCR occurrence. The later analysis used no new phenotypic data to find candidate immune exposures, relying instead on TCR beta sequences and their occurrence across donors. In an earlier analysis of 500 to 650 of the donors, high-throughput TCR beta sequencing was used to judge whether each TCR beta V gene segment behaved as functional or pseudogenic. Donor age, sex, ethnicity and CMV serostatus were compiled alongside the repertoire data. In a later genetic analysis, genome-wide SNP genotypes for about 55% of the roughly 700 donors were used, and that subset was treated as a discovery cohort. All discovery cohort repertoires had been generated using a single sequencing platform. HLA typing included class I and class II loci at four-digit resolution. Typing coverage differed by locus: A, B, C, DRB1 and DQB1 were typed in roughly 620-630 donors, DQA1 in roughly 510, DPA1 in roughly 590, and DPB1 in around 490. Four to six DR-DQ haplotypes were handled as single units for association and clustering, since linkage in the cohort was strong. Among over 350 genotyped donors of the cohort, an average of approximately 240,000 unique TCR beta nucleotide sequences were sequenced per donor, roughly 20% of them non-productive.

Beyond this particular receptor, the publication reports: Compared with the roughly 670-donor mean, donors in an Asian-associated ancestry cluster had fewer N-insertions in productive TCRs, according to a later genetic analysis. In a later analysis, most CMV-associated TCR beta chains were found to appear HLA-restricted, with HLA associations seemingly driven largely by CMV exposure. According to a later analysis, TCR association rates differed among HLA loci, with DRB1 alleles showing the most associated TCRs and HLA-C alleles showing the fewest. V-gene and J-gene trimming of TCR beta chains was associated with a missense DCLRE1C variant in a later genetic analysis, and the association was replicated in an independent cohort. A later analysis associated 17,000 or so TCR beta sequences with specific HLA alleles at a false discovery rate of 0.05. In a later analysis, HLA-associated TCR beta chains showed more clonal expansion and lower generation probabilities than non-associated chains that were equally common. The presence/absence analyses assumed that sequencing depth was roughly uniform across donors, and that assumption may not be true. Assigning TCR associations to individual alleles was difficult when HLA alleles, especially DR and DQ, strongly co-occurred. A few of the identified cytomegalovirus-associated TCR beta chains were confirmed in vitro to be specific for cytomegalovirus antigens. The 87-base-pair reads could not distinguish some IMGT-functional V segments, including TRBV6-2 and TRBV6-3, so those segments were excluded. A further reported finding was that TCR beta sequences accurately predicted the HLA-A and HLA-B alleles for most subjects in the first cohort. The study gave a list of 150 to 200 TCR beta chains associated with cytomegalovirus. For the cohort, immune exposure information was limited to CMV serostatus. Several of the top co-occurrence clusters appeared to be linked to parvovirus B19, influenza, CMV and Epstein-Barr virus, according to a later analysis. Because HLA typing was unavailable for some donors at each locus, only the typed subset was used in association tests. The classifier was reported to diagnose cytomegalovirus status with high specificity and sensitivity in both the original cohort and the validation cohort. Because counts were too low, approximately 18 rarely observed V segments, including chromosome 9 orphons, were excluded from the earlier analysis of several hundred of the donors. According to the authors, the approach could potentially be generalized to other disease states and immunological phenotypes. Correlated functional status among segregating V segments might reflect linkage disequilibrium, but an unknown experimental factor could not be ruled out. Only TCR beta chains were sequenced in this cohort, and the absence of alpha or paired-chain data limited detectable features. While some public TCRs were present in many individuals, most TCR sequences turned up only very rarely across donors. Broadly in line with IMGT annotations, most TCR beta V segments showed up in productive rearrangements about 87% or about 30% of the time in an earlier analysis of around 600 of the donors. A group of highly shared sequence variants was considered likely to be a technical artifact of the sequencing pipeline.

The receptor comes from a woman between 50 and 59 years old in good health and CMV-seronegative. The sequenced sample consisted of PBMCs. The V gene is TRBV5-8 and the J gene is TRBJ1-4, with TRBD1 tentatively as D gene (6 bases match). The CDR3 protein sequence reads: CASSYGQINEKLFF. The DNA is TGTGCCAGCAGTTATGGACAGATTAATGAAAAACTGTTTTTT.